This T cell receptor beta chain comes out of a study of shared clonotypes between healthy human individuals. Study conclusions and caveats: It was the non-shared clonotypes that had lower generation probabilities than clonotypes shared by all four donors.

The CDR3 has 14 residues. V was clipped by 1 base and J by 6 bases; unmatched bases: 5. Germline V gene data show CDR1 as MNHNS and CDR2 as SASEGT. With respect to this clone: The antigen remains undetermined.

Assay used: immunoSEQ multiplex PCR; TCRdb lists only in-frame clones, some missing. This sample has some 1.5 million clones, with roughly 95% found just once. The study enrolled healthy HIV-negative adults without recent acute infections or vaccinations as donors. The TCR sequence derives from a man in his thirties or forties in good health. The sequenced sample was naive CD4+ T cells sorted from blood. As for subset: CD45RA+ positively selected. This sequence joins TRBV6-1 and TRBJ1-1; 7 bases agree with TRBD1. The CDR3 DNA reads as TGTGCCAGCAGTGAAGTGACAGGGAAGGCTGAAGCTTTCTTT. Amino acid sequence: CASSEVTGKAEAFF.